This TCR beta chain was retrieved from a study of CD8+ T cells in alopecia areata. For the study at large: Tofacitinib administration to treated patients was oral, at 5 to 10 mg twice daily. Study-level results: Clonality exceeded that of normal scalp in lesional scalp, most notably in alopecia totalis/universalis.

Obtained from alopecia areata patients were lesional scalp punch biopsies along with peripheral blood. The CDR3 has 14 amino acids. V lost 4 bases, J lost 1 base, and 4 bases stayed unmatched. In germline, CDR1 is SGHDT, CDR2 YYEEEE. Sequencing relied on a cDNA template that was reverse transcribed from extracted RNA. Sequencing used immunoSEQ multiplex PCR; TCRdb keeps in-frame clones, though not all of them. The sample has 200,000 to 250,000 clones, about 53% seen once. Only a few counts were recorded for this clone. Its antigen is unknown. This chain links TRBV5-6 with TRBJ2-7; the match to TRBD1 covers 8 bases. Sequences were derived from CD4+ T cells sorted from blood, sampled at week 0. The TCR comes from a human donor with alopecia areata. The CDR3 DNA sequence: TGTGCCAGCAGCAGGGACAGGCGATCCTACGAGCAGTACTTC. It encodes CASSRDRRSYEQYF.